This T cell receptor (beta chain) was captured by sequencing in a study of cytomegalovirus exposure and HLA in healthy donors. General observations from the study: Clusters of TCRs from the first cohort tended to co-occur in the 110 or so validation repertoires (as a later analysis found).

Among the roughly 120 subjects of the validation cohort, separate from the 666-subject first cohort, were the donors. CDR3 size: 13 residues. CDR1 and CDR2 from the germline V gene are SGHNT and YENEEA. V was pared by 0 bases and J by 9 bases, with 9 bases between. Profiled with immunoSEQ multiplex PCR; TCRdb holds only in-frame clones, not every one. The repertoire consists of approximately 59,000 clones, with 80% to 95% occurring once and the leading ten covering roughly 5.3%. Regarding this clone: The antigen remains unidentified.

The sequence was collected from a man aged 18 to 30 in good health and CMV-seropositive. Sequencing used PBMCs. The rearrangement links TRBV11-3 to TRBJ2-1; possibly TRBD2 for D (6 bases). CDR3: CASSLDPGGEQFF. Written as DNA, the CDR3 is TGTGCCAGCAGCTTAGATCCCGGGGGTGAGCAGTTCTTC.